What follows are 32 T cell receptor beta chains derived from one specimen sequenced in a study of blood T cell repertoires in COVID-19. Clones were sequenced by immunoSEQ multiplex PCR, and TCRdb holds only the in-frame ones, with some missing. The sample records 200,000 to 300,000 clones, about 84% being singletons. Sequencing was performed on PBMCs or T cells enriched from blood (not recorded which). The receptors originated from a woman aged 45-60 years who had recovered from COVID-19.

V gene TRBV19 combines with J gene TRBJ1-6, with a tentative D call TRBD1 (5 bases). The length of the CDR3 is 15 residues. The V and J ends lost 4 bases and 5 bases respectively, with 12 bases between them. Germline CDR1 and CDR2: LNHDA and SQIVND (reference sequence). The CDR3 protein is CASSTGYWNNSPLHF. The CDR3 DNA is TGTGCCAGTAGTACAGGGTACTGGAATAATTCACCCCTCCACTTT.

CDR3 in amino acids: CASTDGTRTYEQYF. CDR3 sequence (DNA): TGTGCCAGCACCGACGGGACTAGAACCTACGAGCAGTACTTC. The V and J genes are TRBV28 and TRBJ2-7, with 8 bases that match TRBD2. This CDR3 spans 14 amino acids. The germline gives CDR1 MDHEN, CDR2 SYDVKM. The V and J ends lost 7 bases and 2 bases, in that order; junction bases with no gene match: 7.

This clone was seen only a few times. The chain links TRBV7-9 to TRBJ1-1, with TRBD1 matching over 9 bases. The CDR3 runs to 14 residues. Germline CDR1 reads SEHNR; CDR2 reads FQNEAQ (reference sequence). The J segment lost 4 bases and the V segment lost 5 bases, leaving 5 bases of the junction unmatched. CDR3: CASSIGQGSTEAFF. CDR3 nucleotides: TGTGCCAGCAGCATTGGACAGGGGAGCACTGAAGCTTTCTTT.

This clone was detected only a few times. CDR3 DNA sequence: TGTGCCAGCAGCGTAGCGGGACAGGGGGCGAGTACGCAGTATTTT. It codes for CASSVAGQGASTQYF. The chain carries TRBV9 and TRBJ2-3, with 12 bases identical to TRBD1. Germline V gives CDR1 SGDLS, CDR2 YYNGEE. V lost 0 bases and J lost 8; bases outside the gene matches: 4. The CDR3 spans 15 residues.

The chain couples TRBV28 to TRBJ2-2; 7 positions match TRBD2. Trimming at V came to 2 bases and at J to 8 bases, leaving 11 bases not matched to a gene. Germline lookup yields CDR1 MDHEN and CDR2 SYDVKM. This CDR3 has 16 residues. The CDR3 loop reads CASSLGGRAISGELFF. The CDR3 bases are TGTGCCAGCAGTTTAGGAGGGAGGGCCATTTCTGGGGAGCTGTTTTTT.

The CDR3 reads CASRRSRRELSYNEQFF. In DNA form, the CDR3 reads TGTGCCAGCAGGAGGTCACGGCGGGAGCTATCCTACAATGAGCAGTTCTTC. The genes are TRBV6-4 and TRBJ2-1; 7 nucleotides agree with TRBD2. The V gene's germline CDR1 is MRHNA and CDR2 SNTAGT. The CDR3 extends over 17 amino acids. The V gene end was trimmed by 6 bases and the J gene end by 1 base; junction bases not matched to a gene: 12.

This chain joins TRBV5-6 and TRBJ1-1; D may be TRBD1 (6 bases). Deletions cut 4 bases from V and 0 bases from J, with 7 bases between. Germline V gene data show CDR1 as SGHDT and CDR2 as YYEEEE. The CDR3 is 13 residues long. For the CDR3, the DNA is TGTGCCAGCAGCCAGGGGATGAACACTGAAGCTTTCTTT. Its translation is CASSQGMNTEAFF.

The chain uses TRBV5-4 and TRBJ1-1; 7 nucleotides align to TRBD1. Germline-derived CDR1 and CDR2 are SGHNT and YYREEE (reference sequence). The CDR3 sequence is 14 residues long. The junction had 1 base not matched to a gene; V was cut back by 2 bases and J by 0 bases. The CDR3 nucleotides are TGTGCCAGCAGCTTAACAGGGGTGAACACTGAAGCTTTCTTT. The encoded protein is CASSLTGVNTEAFF.

V usage is TRBV9 and J usage is TRBJ2-5, with a tentative D call TRBD2 (5 bases). CDR1 is SGDLS, CDR2 YYNGEE, per germline. V shed 0 bases and J shed 4 bases, with 13 bases lying between them. CDR3 length: 15 residues. CDR3 amino acids: CASSVGGLGAETQYF. Here the CDR3 DNA reads TGTGCCAGCAGCGTAGGTGGACTGGGAGCAGAGACCCAGTACTTC.

The chain uses TRBV7-9 and TRBJ1-2, with D possibly matching TRBD1 (6 bases). Germline assignment: CDR1 SEHNR and CDR2 FQNEAQ (reference sequence). The CDR3 runs to 14 residues. The V end was cut by 10 bases, the J end by 0 bases, with 15 bases between. This CDR3 is CAIPGTSPNYGYTF. CDR3 DNA: TGTGCCATCCCCGGGACAAGTCCTAACTATGGCTACACCTTC.

The chain employs TRBV6-5 and TRBJ1-4; D remains unclear. The V and J ends lost 6 bases and 2 bases respectively, with 7 bases between them. The CDR3 is made up of 13 amino acids. Germline assignment: CDR1 MNHEY and CDR2 SVGAGI. CDR3 protein: CASSRGTNEKLFF. CDR3 nucleotides: TGTGCCAGCAGCAGAGGGACTAATGAAAAACTGTTTTTT.

This chain uses TRBV6-2 or TRBV6-3 with TRBJ2-6; no reliable D call. V was clipped by 6 bases and J by 0 bases, with 12 bases between them. Per germline, CDR1 MNHEY and CDR2 SVGEGT. The CDR3 sequence is 16 residues long. CDR3 sequence: CASSKKIVSGANVLTF. The CDR3 DNA follows: TGTGCCAGCAGCAAAAAAATAGTCTCTGGGGCCAACGTCCTGACTTTC.

V gene TRBV6-5 combines with J gene TRBJ2-3, with no clear D. In germline, CDR1 is MNHEY, CDR2 SVGAGI. The V end was cut by 3 bases, the J end by 0 bases, with 10 bases between. The CDR3 spans 15 residues. The CDR3 loop reads CASSYSRSSTDTQYF. CDR3 nucleotides: TGTGCCAGCAGTTATAGTCGGTCTAGCACAGATACGCAGTATTTT.

The chain couples TRBV5-1 to TRBJ2-3; D is perhaps TRBD2 (5 bases). There are 13 residues in the CDR3. Germline CDR1 is SGHRS and CDR2 is YFSETQ. The germline V and J ends were trimmed by 1 base and 10 bases, with 13 bases remaining between them. The CDR3 sequence: CASSLKGVIAQYF. The CDR3 DNA follows: TGCGCCAGCAGCTTGAAGGGAGTGATCGCGCAGTATTTT.

The CDR3: CASSFRQNQYF. CDR3 nucleotide sequence: TGTGCCAGTAGTTTTCGACAAAACCAGTACTTC. The chain employs TRBV19 and TRBJ2-5; D is ambiguous. CDR3 size: 11 residues. V lost 5 bases to trimming and J lost 10 bases, with 11 bases between them. CDR1 is LNHDA, CDR2 SQIVND, per germline (reference sequence).

The chain recombines TRBV6-5 with TRBJ1-5; 7 nucleotides line up with TRBD1. V lost 0 bases and J lost 6; bases outside the gene matches: 5. CDR1 and CDR2 (germline): MNHEY, SVGAGI. The CDR3 is 15 amino acids. The CDR3 here is CASSYSQGGGQPQHF. The CDR3 DNA reads as TGTGCCAGCAGTTACTCGCAAGGGGGCGGTCAGCCCCAGCATTTT.

The chain recombines TRBV6-1 with TRBJ1-6; 9 nucleotides align to TRBD1. The CDR3 length is 16 residues. J gave up 10 bases and V 6 bases, and 13 bases lay outside the gene matches. The germline V gene encodes CDR1 MNHNS and CDR2 SASEGT. CDR3 sequence: CASSEQGAAIRSPLHF. The CDR3 coding sequence is TGTGCCAGCAGCGAACAGGGGGCTGCTATTCGGTCACCCCTCCACTTT.

This sequence joins TRBV6-5 and TRBJ2-2; D call uncertain. The CDR3 contains 12 residues. The germline CDR1 and CDR2 sequences are MNHEY and SVGAGI. The V end lost 8 bases, the J end lost 1 base, and 5 bases lay between the germline ends. CDR3 region: CASSMNTGELFF. In DNA, the CDR3 is TGTGCCAGCTCAATGAACACCGGGGAGCTGTTTTTT.

This rearrangement joins TRBV5-4 to TRBJ2-1, with TRBD1 matching over 9 bases. V was clipped by 3 bases and J by 6 bases; unmatched bases: 7. Germline V lookup: CDR1 SGHNT, CDR2 YYREEE (reference sequence). This CDR3 spans 15 amino acids. Here the CDR3 reads CASSSPGQGVNEQFF. Here the CDR3 DNA reads TGTGCCAGCAGCTCGCCGGGACAGGGCGTCAATGAGCAGTTCTTC.

This clone was counted a few times. V usage is TRBV9 and J usage is TRBJ2-5; tentatively, D is TRBD1 (5 bases). The V end was cut by 0 bases, the J end by 0 bases, with 9 bases between. CDR1 SGDLS and CDR2 YYNGEE come from the germline V gene. This CDR3 has 15 amino acids. The CDR3 DNA sequence: TGTGCCAGCAGCGTAGGCCCGGACAACCAAGAGACCCAGTACTTC. Amino acid sequence: CASSVGPDNQETQYF.

This clone appeared a single time. The chain recombines TRBV5-1 with TRBJ2-1, with 16 bases aligning to TRBD2. Trimming at V came to 5 bases and at J to 6 bases, leaving 5 bases not matched to a gene. CDR3 length: 16 residues. Germline lookup yields CDR1 SGHRS and CDR2 YFSETQ. CDR3 sequence reads: CASRSGTSGRGNEQFF. CDR3 DNA sequence: TGCGCCAGCAGATCAGGGACTAGCGGGAGGGGCAATGAGCAGTTCTTC.

Notes on this clone: The sample contains more than one DNA sequence encoding this CDR3. The CDR3 DNA is TGTGCCAGCTCAGGACAGCAGAACACTGAAGCTTTCTTT. It is translated as CASSGQQNTEAFF. The gene calls are TRBV18 and TRBJ1-1; D is possibly TRBD1 (6 bases). Trimming pared 5 bases from V and 1 base from J, leaving 8 bases between. The germline CDR1 and CDR2 sequences are KGHSH and LQKENI. The CDR3 sequence is 13 residues long. The variable domain in full, with the rest retrieved from reference TRBV18 and TRBJ1-1, is NAGVMQNPRHLVRRRGQEARLRCSPMKGHSHVYWYRQLPEEGLKFMVYLQKENIIDESGMPKERFSAEFPKEGPSILRIQQVVRGDSAAYFCASSGQQNTEAFFGQGTRLTVV.

The chain has TRBV14 and TRBJ2-7, with TRBD2 identical over 7 bases. The CDR3 is 15 residues long. Unmatched junction bases numbered 12, after V lost 0 bases and J lost 10 bases. The germline V gene encodes CDR1 SGHDN and CDR2 FVKESK. The CDR3 region is CASSQEFGSLAGQYF. CDR3 nucleotide sequence: TGTGCCAGCAGCCAAGAGTTTGGAAGTTTAGCGGGTCAGTACTTC. The full variable domain, rest sourced from reference TRBV14 and TRBJ2-7, is EAGVTQFPSHSVIEKGQTVTLRCDPISGHDNLYWYRRVMGKEIKFLLHFVKESKQDESGMPNNRFLAERTGGTYSTLKVQPAELEDSGVYFCASSQEFGSLAGQYFGPGTRLTVT.

The rearrangement links TRBV19 to TRBJ2-2; 10 bases are a match to TRBD2. This CDR3 spans 17 amino acids. V was pared by 6 bases and J by 2 bases, with 9 bases of the junction left unmatched. The V gene's germline CDR1 is LNHDA and CDR2 SQIVND (reference sequence). DNA for the CDR3: TGTGCCAGTAGGAGGGGAGGACTAGCGGCAAACACCGGGGAGCTGTTTTTT. Protein sequence: CASRRGGLAANTGELFF.

This clone was counted a few times. This chain uses TRBV11-2 with TRBJ2-7; the match to TRBD1 covers 7 bases. The trim removed 3 bases at V and 5 bases at J, leaving 10 bases unmatched. From germline, CDR1 is SGHAT and CDR2 FQNNGV. The CDR3 sequence is 15 residues long. Written as DNA, the CDR3 is TGTGCCAGCAGCTTTGCGACAGGGCCCACAAACGAGCAGTACTTC. This translates into CASSFATGPTNEQYF.

This chain links TRBV7-2 with TRBJ2-7, with TRBD2 matching 7 bases. The CDR3 spans 16 residues. Germline-derived CDR1 and CDR2 are SGHTA and FQGNSA. V lost 3 bases, J lost 1 base, and 9 bases stayed unmatched. The CDR3 nucleotides are TGTGCCAGCAGCTTGCAAGCGGGGAGGGCTTCCTACGAGCAGTACTTC. This translates into CASSLQAGRASYEQYF.

The CDR3 spells CASSQGGANGYTF. The CDR3 region has the DNA TGTGCCAGCAGCCAAGGGGGGGCGAACGGCTACACCTTC. The rearrangement uses TRBV7-9 and TRBJ1-2; weak D call: TRBD1 (6 bases). Trimming pared 5 bases from V and 8 bases from J, leaving 15 bases between. This CDR3 has 13 amino acids. The germline V gene encodes CDR1 SEHNR and CDR2 FQNEAQ (reference sequence).

This clone was recorded only once. The chain combines TRBV7-2 with TRBJ1-6; tentative D call: TRBD1 (5 bases). This CDR3 is built from 16 residues. Germline CDR1 is SGHTA and CDR2 is FQGNSA. Deletions cut 8 bases from V and 7 bases from J, with 21 bases between. CDR3 bases: TGTGCCAGCGTCGGTCCGGGGACTGACCCCAATTCACCCCTCCACTTT. Translating it yields CASVGPGTDPNSPLHF.

This chain links TRBV7-2 with TRBJ1-5; D unresolved. With 6 bases removed from V and 7 bases from J, the gap between germline ends came to 13 bases. The germline V gene encodes CDR1 SGHTA and CDR2 FQGNSA. The CDR3 contains 13 residues. The CDR3 DNA sequence: TGTGCCAGCAGTTCGAACGGTTGGCAGCCCCAGCATTTT. It is translated as CASSSNGWQPQHF.

V and J are TRBV6-2 or TRBV6-3 and TRBJ1-5; D is undetermined. This CDR3 comprises 15 residues. Per the germline V gene, CDR1 is MNHEY and CDR2 is SVGEGT. V lost 0 bases and J 16 bases, leaving 22 bases between the germline ends. CDR3 sequence reads: CASSYSGATARSPHF. CDR3 nucleotides: TGTGCCAGCAGTTACTCTGGAGCCACGGCGCGTTCGCCTCATTTT.

The rearrangement joins TRBV11-3 to TRBJ1-6; 7 bases map to TRBD1. The CDR3 loop spans 18 amino acids. V shed 3 bases and J 4 bases; nucleotides not matched to a gene: 12. Germline V gene sequence: CDR1 SGHNT, CDR2 YENEEA. This chain's CDR3 is CASSFRQGDHEYNSPLHF. The CDR3 bases are TGTGCCAGCAGCTTCCGTCAGGGGGACCATGAGTATAATTCACCCCTCCACTTT.

This sequence joins TRBV6-4 and TRBJ2-3, with TRBD1 as a possible D gene (6 bases). Trimming shortened V by 5 bases and J by 1 base, and 19 bases separated the two germline ends. The CDR3 loop spans 17 amino acids. Looked up from germline, CDR1 is MRHNA and CDR2 is SNTAGT. CDR3: CASSIDGQIRGTDTQYF. In DNA, the CDR3 is TGTGCCAGCAGTATTGACGGACAGATACGAGGCACAGATACGCAGTATTTT.